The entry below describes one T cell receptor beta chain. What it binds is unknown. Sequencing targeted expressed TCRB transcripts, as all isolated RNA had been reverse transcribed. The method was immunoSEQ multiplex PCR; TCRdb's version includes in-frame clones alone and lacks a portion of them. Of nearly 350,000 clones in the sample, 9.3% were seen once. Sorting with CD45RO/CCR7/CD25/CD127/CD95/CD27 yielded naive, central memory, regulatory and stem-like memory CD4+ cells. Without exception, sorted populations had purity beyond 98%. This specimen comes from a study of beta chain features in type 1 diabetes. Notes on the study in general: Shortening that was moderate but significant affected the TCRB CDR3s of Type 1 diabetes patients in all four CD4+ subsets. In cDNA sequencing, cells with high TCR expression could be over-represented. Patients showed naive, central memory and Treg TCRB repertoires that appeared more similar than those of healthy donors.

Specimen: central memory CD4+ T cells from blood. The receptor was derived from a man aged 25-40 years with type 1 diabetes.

CDR3 sequence (DNA): TGTGCCAGCAGCATGGGAGGGGCCCAGCCCCAGCATTTT. The encoded protein is CASSMGGAQPQHF. V is TRBV5-6 and J is TRBJ1-5; the D gene is possibly TRBD1 (5 bases). Germline CDR1 SGHDT, CDR2 YYEEEE. CDR3 length: 13 amino acids. Trimming removed 4 bases at V and 7 bases at J, with 12 bases between. The full variable domain, rest sourced from reference TRBV5-6 and TRBJ1-5, is DAGVTQSPTHLIKTRGQQVTLRCSPKSGHDTVSWYQQALGQGPQFIFQYYEEEERQRGNFPDRFSGHQFPNYSSELNVNALLLGDSALYLCASSMGGAQPQHFGDGTRLSIL.